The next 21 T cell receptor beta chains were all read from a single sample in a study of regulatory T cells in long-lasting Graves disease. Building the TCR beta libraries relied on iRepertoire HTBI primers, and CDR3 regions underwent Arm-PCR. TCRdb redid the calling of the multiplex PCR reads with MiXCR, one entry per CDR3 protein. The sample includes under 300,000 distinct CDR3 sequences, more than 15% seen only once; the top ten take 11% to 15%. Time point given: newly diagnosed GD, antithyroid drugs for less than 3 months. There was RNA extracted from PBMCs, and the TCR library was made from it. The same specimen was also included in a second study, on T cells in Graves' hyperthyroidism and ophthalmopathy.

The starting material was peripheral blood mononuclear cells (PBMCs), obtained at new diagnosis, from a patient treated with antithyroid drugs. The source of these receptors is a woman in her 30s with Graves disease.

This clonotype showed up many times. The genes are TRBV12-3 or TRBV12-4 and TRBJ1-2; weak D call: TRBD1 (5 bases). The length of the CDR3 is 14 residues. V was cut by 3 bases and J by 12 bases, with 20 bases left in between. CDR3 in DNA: TGTGCCAGCAGTTTGGGGGGAGATTCTCTGTCGAACACCTTC. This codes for CASSLGGDSLSNTF.

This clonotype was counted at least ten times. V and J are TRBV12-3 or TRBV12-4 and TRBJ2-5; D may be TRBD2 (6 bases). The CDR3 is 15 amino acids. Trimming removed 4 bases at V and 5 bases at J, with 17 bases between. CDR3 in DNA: TGTGCCAGCAGTTCCGGCGAGGGACTGCGCGAGACCCAGTACTTC. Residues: CASSSGEGLRETQYF.

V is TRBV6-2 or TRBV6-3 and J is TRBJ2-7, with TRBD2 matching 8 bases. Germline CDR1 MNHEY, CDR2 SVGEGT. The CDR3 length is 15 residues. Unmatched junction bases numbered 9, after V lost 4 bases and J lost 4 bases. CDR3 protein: CASSSGTREVYEQYF. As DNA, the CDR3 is TGTGCCAGCAGTTCCGGGACTAGGGAAGTTTACGAGCAGTACTTC.

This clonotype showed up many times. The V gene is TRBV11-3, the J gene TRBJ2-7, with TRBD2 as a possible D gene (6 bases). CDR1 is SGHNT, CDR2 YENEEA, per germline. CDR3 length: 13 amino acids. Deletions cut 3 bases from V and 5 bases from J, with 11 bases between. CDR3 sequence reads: CASSFGGVDEQYF. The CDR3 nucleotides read TGTGCCAGCAGCTTTGGAGGGGTGGACGAGCAGTACTTC.

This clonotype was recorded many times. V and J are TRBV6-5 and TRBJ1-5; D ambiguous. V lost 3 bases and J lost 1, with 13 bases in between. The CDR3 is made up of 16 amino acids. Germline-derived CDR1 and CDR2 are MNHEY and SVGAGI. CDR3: CASSYSAPLSNQPQHF. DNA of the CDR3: TGTGCCAGCAGTTATTCGGCGCCGTTGAGCAATCAGCCCCAGCATTTT.

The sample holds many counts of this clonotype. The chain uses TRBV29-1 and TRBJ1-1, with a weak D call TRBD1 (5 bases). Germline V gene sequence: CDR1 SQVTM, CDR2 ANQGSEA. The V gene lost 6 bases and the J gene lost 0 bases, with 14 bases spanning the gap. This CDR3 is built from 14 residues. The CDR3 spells CSVGTAVMNTEAFF. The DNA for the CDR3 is TGCAGCGTCGGGACGGCTGTGATGAACACTGAAGCTTTCTTT.

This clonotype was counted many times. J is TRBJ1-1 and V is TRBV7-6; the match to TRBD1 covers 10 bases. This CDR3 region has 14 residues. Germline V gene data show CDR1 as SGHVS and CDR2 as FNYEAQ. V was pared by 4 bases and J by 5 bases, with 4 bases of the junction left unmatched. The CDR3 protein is CASSSGQGWTEAFF. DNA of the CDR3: TGTGCCAGCAGCTCGGGACAGGGGTGGACTGAAGCTTTCTTT.

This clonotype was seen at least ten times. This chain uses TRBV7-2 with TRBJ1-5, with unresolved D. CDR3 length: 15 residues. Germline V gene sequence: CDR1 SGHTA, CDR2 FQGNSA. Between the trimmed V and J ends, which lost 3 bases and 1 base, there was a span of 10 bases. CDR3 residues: CASSFGYNSNQPQHF. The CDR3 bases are TGTGCCAGCAGCTTTGGGTACAACAGCAATCAGCCCCAGCATTTT. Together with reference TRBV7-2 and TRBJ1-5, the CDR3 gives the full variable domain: GAGVSQSPSNKVTEKGKDVELRCDPISGHTALYWYRQSLGQGLEFLIYFQGNSAPDKSGLPSDRFSAERTGGSVSTLTIQRTQQEDSAVYLCASSFGYNSNQPQHFGDGTRLSIL.

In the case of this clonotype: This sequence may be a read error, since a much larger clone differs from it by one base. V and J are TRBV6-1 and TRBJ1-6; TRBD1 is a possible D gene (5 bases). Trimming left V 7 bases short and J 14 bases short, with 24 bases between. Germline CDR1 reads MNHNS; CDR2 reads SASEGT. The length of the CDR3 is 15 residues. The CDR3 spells CASTTGTAGLVTLHF. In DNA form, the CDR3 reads TGTGCCAGCACTACCGGGACGGCAGGGCTAGTCACCCTCCACTTT.

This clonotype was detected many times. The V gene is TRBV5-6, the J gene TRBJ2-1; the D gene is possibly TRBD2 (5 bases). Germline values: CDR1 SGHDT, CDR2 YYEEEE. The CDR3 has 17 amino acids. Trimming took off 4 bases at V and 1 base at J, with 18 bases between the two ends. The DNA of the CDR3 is TGTGCCAGCAGCGGCAACACCCCCGGGATTTCCTACAATGAGCAGTTCTTC. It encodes CASSGNTPGISYNEQFF.

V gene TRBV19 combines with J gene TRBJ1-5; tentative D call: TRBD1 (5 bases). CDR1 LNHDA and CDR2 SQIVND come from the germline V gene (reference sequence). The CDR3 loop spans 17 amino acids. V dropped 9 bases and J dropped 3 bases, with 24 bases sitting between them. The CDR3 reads CASRRGGGVKANQPQHF. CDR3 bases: TGTGCCAGCAGGCGGGGGGGAGGGGTTAAGGCCAATCAGCCCCAGCATTTT.

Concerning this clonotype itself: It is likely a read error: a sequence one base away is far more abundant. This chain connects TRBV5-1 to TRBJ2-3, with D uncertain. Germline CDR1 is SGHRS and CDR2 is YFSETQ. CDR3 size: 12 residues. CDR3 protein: CASSWTTDTQYF. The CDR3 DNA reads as TGTGCCAGCAGCTGGACCACAGATACGCAGTATTTT.

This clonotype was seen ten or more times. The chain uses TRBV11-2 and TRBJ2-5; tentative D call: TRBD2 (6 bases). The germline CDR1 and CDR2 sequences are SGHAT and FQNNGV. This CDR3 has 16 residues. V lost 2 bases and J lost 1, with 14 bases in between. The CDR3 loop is CASSLLPRGSQETQYF. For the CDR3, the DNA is TGTGCCAGCAGCTTATTACCTCGGGGGAGCCAAGAGACCCAGTACTTC.

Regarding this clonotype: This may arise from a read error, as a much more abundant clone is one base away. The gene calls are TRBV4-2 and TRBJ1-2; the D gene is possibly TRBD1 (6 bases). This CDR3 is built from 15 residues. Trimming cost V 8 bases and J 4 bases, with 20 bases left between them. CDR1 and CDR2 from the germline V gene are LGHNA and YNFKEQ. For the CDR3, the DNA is TGTGCCAGCGGCCCCGAGGGGGGGGTCGGCTATGGCTACACCTTC. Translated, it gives CASGPEGGVGYGYTF.

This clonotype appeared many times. Here the CDR3 DNA reads TGTGCCAGCAGTAGCCGACATCCATCTAACTATGGCTACACCTTC. Amino acid sequence: CASSSRHPSNYGYTF. V usage is TRBV12-3 or TRBV12-4 and J usage is TRBJ1-2; D call uncertain. Deletions cut 5 bases from V and 0 bases from J, with 13 bases between. The CDR3 totals 15 residues.

The CDR3 here is CASRETTGGTDTQYF. The CDR3 region has the DNA TGTGCCAGCAGGGAGACGACAGGGGGCACAGATACGCAGTATTTT. The chain combines TRBV6-2 or TRBV6-3 with TRBJ2-3; 8 bases agree with TRBD1. The CDR3 extends over 15 amino acids. Germline trimming cut 6 bases from V and 1 base from J; bases unmatched to any gene: 6. CDR1 and CDR2 (germline): MNHEY, SVGEGT.

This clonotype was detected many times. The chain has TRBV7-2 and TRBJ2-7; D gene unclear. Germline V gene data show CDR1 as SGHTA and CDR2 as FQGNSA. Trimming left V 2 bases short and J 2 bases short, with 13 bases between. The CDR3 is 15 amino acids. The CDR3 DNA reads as TGTGCCAGCAGCTTAACGGCCAGCTCCGCCTACGAGCAGTACTTC. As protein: CASSLTASSAYEQYF.

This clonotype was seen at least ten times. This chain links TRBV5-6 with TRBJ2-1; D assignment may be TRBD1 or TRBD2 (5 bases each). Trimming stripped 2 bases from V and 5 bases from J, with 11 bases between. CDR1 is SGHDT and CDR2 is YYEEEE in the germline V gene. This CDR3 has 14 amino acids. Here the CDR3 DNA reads TGTGCCAGCAGCTTACCGGGGCGGGACAATGAGCAGTTCTTC. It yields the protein CASSLPGRDNEQFF.

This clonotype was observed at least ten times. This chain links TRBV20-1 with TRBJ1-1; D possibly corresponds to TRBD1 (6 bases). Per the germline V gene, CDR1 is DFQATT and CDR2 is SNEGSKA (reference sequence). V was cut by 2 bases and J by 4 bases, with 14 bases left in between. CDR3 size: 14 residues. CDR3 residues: CSARLFRGGTEAFF. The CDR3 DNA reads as TGCAGTGCTAGACTTTTTAGAGGGGGCACTGAAGCTTTCTTT.

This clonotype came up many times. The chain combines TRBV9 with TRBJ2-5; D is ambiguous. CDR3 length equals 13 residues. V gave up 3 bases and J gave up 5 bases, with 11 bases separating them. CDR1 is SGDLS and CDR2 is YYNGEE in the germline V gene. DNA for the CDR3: TGTGCCAGCAGCGAGGGCCTGCTCGAGACCCAGTACTTC. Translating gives CASSEGLLETQYF.

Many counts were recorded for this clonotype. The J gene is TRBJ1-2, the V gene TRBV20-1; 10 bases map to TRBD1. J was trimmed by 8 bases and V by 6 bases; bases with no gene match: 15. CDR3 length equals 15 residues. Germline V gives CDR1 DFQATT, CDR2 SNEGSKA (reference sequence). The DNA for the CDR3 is TGCAGTGCCGTGACAGGGGGCTTCCGGGGTATCGGCTACACCTTC. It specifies CSAVTGGFRGIGYTF.